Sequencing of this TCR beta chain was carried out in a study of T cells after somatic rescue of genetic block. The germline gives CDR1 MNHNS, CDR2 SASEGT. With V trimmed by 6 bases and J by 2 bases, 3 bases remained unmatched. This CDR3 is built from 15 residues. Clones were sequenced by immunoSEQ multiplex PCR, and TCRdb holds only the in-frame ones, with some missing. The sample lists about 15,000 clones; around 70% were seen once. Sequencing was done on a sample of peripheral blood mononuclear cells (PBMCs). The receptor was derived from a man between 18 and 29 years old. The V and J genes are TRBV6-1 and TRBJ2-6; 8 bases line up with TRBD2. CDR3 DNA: TGTGCCAGCAGAAGCGGGAGAACTGGGGCCAACGTCCTGACTTTC. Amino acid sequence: CASRSGRTGANVLTF.